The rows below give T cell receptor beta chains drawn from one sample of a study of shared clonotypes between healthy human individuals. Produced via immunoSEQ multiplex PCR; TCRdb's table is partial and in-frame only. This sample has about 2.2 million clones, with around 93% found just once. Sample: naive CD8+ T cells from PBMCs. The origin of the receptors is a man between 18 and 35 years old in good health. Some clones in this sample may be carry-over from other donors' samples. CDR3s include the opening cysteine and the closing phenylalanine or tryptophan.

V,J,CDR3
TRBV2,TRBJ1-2,CASSEALGESTTQLYGYTF
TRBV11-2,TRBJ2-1,CASSSRGGREDNEQFF
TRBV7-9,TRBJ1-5,CASSSDRSQPQHF
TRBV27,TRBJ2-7,CASSSSQGEVPYEQYF
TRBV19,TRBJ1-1,CASTNNRDRSPMNTEAFF
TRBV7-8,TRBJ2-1,CASSLGLAGGPYNEQFF
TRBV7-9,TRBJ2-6,CASSLSGAGANVLTF
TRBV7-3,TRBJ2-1,CASSFRGGSGNEQFF
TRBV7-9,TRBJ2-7,CASSSRTGASYEQYF
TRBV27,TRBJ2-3,CASVRRDTQYF
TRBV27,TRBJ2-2,CASSFVGRADTGELFF
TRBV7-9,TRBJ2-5,CASSSGQSETQYF
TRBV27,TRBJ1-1,CASSPHSLNTEAFF
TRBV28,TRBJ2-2,CASSLVLAGENTGELFF
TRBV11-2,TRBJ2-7,CASSIYRDRDYEQYF
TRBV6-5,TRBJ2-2,CASRTSGGEGGELFF
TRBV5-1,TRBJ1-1,CASTRGDAKAFF
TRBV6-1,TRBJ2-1,CASSDSGMGPGAHNEQFF
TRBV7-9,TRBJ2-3,CASSDGRNTDTQYF
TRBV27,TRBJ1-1,CASSSPGGGNTEAFF
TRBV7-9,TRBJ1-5,CASSLTTGRPQHF
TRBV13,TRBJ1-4,CASSLPGGNEKLFF
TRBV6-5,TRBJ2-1,CASSYVGQGYNEQFF